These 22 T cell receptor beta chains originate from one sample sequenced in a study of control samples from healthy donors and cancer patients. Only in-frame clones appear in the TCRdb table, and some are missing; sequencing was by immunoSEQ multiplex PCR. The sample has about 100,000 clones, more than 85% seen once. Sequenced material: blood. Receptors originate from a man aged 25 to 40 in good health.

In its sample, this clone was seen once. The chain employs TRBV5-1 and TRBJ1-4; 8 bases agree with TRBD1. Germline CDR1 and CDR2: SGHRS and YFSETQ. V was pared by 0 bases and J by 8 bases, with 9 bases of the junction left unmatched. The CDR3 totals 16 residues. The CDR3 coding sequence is TGCGCCAGCAGCTTGGCTACTGGACAGGGAAGCGAAAAACTGTTTTTT. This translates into CASSLATGQGSEKLFF.

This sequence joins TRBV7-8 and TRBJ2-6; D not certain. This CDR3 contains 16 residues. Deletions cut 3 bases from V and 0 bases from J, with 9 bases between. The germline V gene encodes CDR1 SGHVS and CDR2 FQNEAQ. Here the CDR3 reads CASSFQSNSGANVLTF. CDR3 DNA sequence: TGTGCCAGCAGCTTTCAGAGCAACTCTGGGGCCAACGTCCTGACTTTC.

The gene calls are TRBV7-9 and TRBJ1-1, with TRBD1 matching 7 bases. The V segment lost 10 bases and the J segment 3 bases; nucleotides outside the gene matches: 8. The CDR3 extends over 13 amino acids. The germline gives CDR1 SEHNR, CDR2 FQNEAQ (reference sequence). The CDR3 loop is CATRDSLYTEAFF. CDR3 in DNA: TGTGCCACCCGGGACAGCCTATACACTGAAGCTTTCTTT.

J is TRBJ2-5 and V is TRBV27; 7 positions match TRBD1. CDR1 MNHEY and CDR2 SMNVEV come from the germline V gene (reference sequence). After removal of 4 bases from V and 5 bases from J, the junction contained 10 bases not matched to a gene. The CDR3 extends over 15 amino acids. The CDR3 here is CASSSLKGAGETQYF. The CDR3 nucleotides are TGTGCCAGCAGTTCCCTGAAGGGGGCCGGGGAGACCCAGTACTTC.

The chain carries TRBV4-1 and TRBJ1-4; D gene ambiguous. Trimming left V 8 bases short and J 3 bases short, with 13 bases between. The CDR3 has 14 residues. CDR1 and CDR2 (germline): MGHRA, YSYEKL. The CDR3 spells CASRPAGSNEKLFF. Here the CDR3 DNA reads TGCGCCAGCCGGCCCGCCGGCTCTAATGAAAAACTGTTTTTT.

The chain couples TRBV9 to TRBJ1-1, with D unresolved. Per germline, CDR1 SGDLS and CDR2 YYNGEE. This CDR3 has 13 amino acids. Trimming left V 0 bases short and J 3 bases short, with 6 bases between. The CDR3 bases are TGTGCCAGCAGCGTAGAACGGGACACTGAAGCTTTCTTT. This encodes CASSVERDTEAFF.

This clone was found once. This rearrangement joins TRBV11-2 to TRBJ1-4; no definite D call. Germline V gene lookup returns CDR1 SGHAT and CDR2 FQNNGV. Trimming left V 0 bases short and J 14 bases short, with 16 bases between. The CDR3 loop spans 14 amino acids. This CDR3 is CASSLDNGRPTLFF. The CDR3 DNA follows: TGTGCCAGCAGCTTAGACAACGGACGCCCGACCCTGTTTTTT.

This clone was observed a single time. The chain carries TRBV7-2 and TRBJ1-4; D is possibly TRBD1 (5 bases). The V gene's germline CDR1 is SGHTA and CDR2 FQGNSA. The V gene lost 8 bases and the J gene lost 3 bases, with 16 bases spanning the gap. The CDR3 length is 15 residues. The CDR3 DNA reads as TGTGCCAGCGCCGGGCAGGCAGGGCCTAATGAAAAACTGTTTTTT. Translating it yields CASAGQAGPNEKLFF. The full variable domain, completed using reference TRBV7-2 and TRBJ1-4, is GAGVSQSPSNKVTEKGKDVELRCDPISGHTALYWYRQSLGQGLEFLIYFQGNSAPDKSGLPSDRFSAERTGGSVSTLTIQRTQQEDSAVYLCASAGQAGPNEKLFFGSGTQLSVL.

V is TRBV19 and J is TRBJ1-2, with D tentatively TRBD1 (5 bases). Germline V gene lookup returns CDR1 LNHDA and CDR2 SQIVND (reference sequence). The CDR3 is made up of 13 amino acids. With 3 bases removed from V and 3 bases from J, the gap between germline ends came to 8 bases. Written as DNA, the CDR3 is TGTGCCAGTAGTATCCGCAGGGACTATGGCTACACCTTC. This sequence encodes CASSIRRDYGYTF.

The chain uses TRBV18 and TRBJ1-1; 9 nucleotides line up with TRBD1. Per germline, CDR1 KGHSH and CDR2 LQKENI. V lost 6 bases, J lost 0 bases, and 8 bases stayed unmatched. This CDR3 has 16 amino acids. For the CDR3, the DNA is TGTGCCAGCTCCTTACAGGGGGCGGGAATGAACACTGAAGCTTTCTTT. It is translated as CASSLQGAGMNTEAFF.

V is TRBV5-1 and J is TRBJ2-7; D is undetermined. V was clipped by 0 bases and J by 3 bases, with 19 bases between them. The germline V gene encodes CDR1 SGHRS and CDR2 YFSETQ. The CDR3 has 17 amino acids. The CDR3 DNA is TGCGCCAGCAGCTTGGCCAGTATTGGGAATTGGGTCTACGAGCAGTACTTC. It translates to CASSLASIGNWVYEQYF.

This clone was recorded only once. DNA of the CDR3: TGTGCCAGTAGTCTACCGGCCGGGACACACTACACCTTC. It codes for CASSLPAGTHYTF. This chain connects TRBV19 to TRBJ1-2, with D perhaps TRBD1 (6 bases). CDR1 is LNHDA, CDR2 SQIVND, per germline (reference sequence). The V and J ends lost 5 bases and 10 bases respectively, with 17 bases between them. There are 13 residues in the CDR3.

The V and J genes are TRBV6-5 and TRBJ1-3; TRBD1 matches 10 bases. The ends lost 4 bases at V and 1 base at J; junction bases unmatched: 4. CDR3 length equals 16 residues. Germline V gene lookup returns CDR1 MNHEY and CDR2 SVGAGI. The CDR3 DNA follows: TGTGCCAGCAGTTTTGGACAGGGGGAATCTGGAAACACCATATATTTT. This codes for CASSFGQGESGNTIYF.

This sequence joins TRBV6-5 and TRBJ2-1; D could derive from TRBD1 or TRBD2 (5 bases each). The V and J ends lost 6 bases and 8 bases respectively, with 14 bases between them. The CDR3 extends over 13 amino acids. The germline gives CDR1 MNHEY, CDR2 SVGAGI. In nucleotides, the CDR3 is TGTGCCAGCAGGGGGACCACGTCCCATGAGCAGTTCTTC. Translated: CASRGTTSHEQFF.

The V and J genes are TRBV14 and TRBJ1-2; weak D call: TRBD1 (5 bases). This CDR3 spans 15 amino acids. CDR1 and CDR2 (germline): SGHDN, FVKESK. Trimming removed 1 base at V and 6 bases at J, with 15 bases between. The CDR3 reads CASSQVLTAWNGYTF. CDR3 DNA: TGTGCCAGCAGCCAAGTTCTGACAGCGTGGAATGGCTACACCTTC. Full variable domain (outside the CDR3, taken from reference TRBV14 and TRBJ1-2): EAGVTQFPSHSVIEKGQTVTLRCDPISGHDNLYWYRRVMGKEIKFLLHFVKESKQDESGMPNNRFLAERTGGTYSTLKVQPAELEDSGVYFCASSQVLTAWNGYTFGSGTRLTVV.

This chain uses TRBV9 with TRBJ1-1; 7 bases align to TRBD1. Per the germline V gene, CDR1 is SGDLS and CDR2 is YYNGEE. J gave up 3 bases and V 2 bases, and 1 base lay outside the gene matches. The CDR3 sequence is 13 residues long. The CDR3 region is CASSVDRDTEAFF. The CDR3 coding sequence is TGTGCCAGCAGCGTCGACAGGGACACTGAAGCTTTCTTT.

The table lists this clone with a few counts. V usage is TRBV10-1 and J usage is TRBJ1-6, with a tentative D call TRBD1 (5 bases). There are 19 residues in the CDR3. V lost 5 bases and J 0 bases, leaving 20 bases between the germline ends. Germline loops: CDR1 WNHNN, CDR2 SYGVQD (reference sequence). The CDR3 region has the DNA TGCGCCAGCAGTTCTAAGTGTCAGGGTCCTCTCTCCTATAATTCACCCCTCCACTTT. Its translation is CASSSKCQGPLSYNSPLHF.

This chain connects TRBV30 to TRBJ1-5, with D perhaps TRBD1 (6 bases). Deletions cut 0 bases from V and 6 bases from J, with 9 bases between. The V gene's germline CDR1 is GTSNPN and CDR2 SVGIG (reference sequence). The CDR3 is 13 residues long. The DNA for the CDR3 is TGTGCCTGGAGTGTCAGGGGAGGTCAGCCCCAGCATTTT. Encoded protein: CAWSVRGGQPQHF. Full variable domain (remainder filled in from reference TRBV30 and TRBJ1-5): SQTIHQWPATLVQPVGSPLSLECTVEGTSNPNLYWYRQAAGRGLQLLFYSVGIGQISSEVPQNLSASRPQDRQFILSSKKLLLSDSGFYLCAWSVRGGQPQHFGDGTRLSIL.

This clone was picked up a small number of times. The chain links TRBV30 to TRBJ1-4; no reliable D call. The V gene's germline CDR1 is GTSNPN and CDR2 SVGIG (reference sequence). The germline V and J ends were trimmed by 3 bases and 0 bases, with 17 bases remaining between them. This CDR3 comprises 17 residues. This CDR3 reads CAWSLSLGRATNEKLFF. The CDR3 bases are TGTGCCTGGAGCCTTTCTTTGGGTCGTGCAACTAATGAAAAACTGTTTTTT.

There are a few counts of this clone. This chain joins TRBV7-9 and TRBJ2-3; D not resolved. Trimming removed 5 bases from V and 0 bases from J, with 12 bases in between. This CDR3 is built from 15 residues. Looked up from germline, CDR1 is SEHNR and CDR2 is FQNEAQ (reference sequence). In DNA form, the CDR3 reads TGTGCCAGCAGCCCCCCTGGATCTAGCACAGATACGCAGTATTTT. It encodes CASSPPGSSTDTQYF.

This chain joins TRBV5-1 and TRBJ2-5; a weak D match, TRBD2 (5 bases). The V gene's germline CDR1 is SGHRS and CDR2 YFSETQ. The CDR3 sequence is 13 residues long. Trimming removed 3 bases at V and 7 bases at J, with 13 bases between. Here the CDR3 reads CASSSDPGGTQYF. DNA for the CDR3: TGCGCCAGCAGCTCGGACCCAGGAGGGACCCAGTACTTC.

The CDR3 DNA reads TGTGCCAGCAGTTTCGGACAGGTAGGGGAGCAGTACGTC. Translating gives CASSFGQVGEQYV. The chain carries TRBV2 and TRBJ2-7, with TRBD1 matching 7 bases. CDR1 is SNHLY, CDR2 FYNNEI, per germline. Trimming at V came to 5 bases and at J to 7 bases, leaving 8 bases not matched to a gene. The CDR3 runs 13 residues.